The sequence of this T cell receptor beta chain was determined in a study of blood T cell repertoires in COVID-19. Sequencing was performed with immunoSEQ multiplex PCR; in TCRdb, only in-frame clones are kept and a portion is missing. The table lists fewer than 300,000 clones, about 80% of them singletons. Sequencing used peripheral blood. The sequence was obtained from a person aged 65 to 85 with COVID-19, enrolled during active disease.

The DNA of the CDR3 is TGTGCCAGCAGCCAAGATAGGGGCAGGGGGAGATATGGCTACACCTTC. It yields the protein CASSQDRGRGRYGYTF. The genes are TRBV3-1 (or the pseudogene TRBV3-2) and TRBJ1-2; 7 nucleotides match TRBD1. In germline, CDR1 is LGHDT, CDR2 YNNKEL (reference sequence). V lost 0 bases and J lost 5; bases outside the gene matches: 9. This CDR3 spans 16 amino acids.